This entry features one T cell receptor beta chain sequence. Its antigen is currently unknown. Donors were nominally healthy when sampled, though unrecorded immune exposures were likely. The sample comes from a study of cytomegalovirus exposure and HLA in healthy donors. Study-wide results and caveats: Researchers counted roughly 150 TCR beta chains as cytomegalovirus-associated.

The CDR3 extends over 12 amino acids. Deletions cut 5 bases from V and 5 bases from J, with 7 bases between. The germline gives CDR1 MNHNY, CDR2 SVGAGI (reference sequence). The PCR employed 60 Vbeta primers together with 13 Jbeta primers. The data were produced by immunoSEQ multiplex PCR, yet TCRdb's version contains in-frame clones alone and is incomplete. The sample consists of 120,000 or so clones, 70% to 85% of them appearing once. The receptor's source is a man aged 30 to 45 in good health and CMV-seropositive. Sequencing was performed on PBMCs. The gene calls are TRBV6-6 and TRBJ1-5, with D unresolved. CDR3 loop: CASSPSDQPQHF. The CDR3, as DNA: TGTGCCAGCAGTCCCTCGGATCAGCCCCAGCATTTT.